The rows below give T cell receptor beta chains drawn from one sample of a study of control samples from healthy donors and cancer patients. Sequencing was performed with immunoSEQ multiplex PCR; in TCRdb, only in-frame clones are kept and a portion is missing. Of about 92,000 clones in the sample, approximately 78% were seen once. The sequencing input was blood. Source of these receptors: a woman in her sixties in good health. Each CDR3 is given with its conserved first and last residue. D genes are given only for firm matches. Size is stated for part of the rows, as once, few or many counts, or as a class when the clone is expanded.

TRBV7-7	16	.	.	TRBJ2-2	TGTGCCAGCAGCTTAGGCCTAGCGACGAACACCGGGGAGCTGTTTTTT	CASSLGLATNTGELFF
TRBV18	13	.	.	TRBJ1-2	TGTGCCAGCTCACCCACGGGGAACTATGGCTACACCTTC	CASSPTGNYGYTF
TRBV19	13	.	.	TRBJ1-2	TGTGCCAGTAGTATAGGTCATAACTATGGCTACACCTTC	CASSIGHNYGYTF
TRBV5-1	16	TRBD2	.	TRBJ2-7	TGCGCCAGCTCCCTTGAACCTAGCGGGAGTTTCTACGAGCAGTACTTC	CASSLEPSGSFYEQYF
TRBV6-4	18	TRBD2	.	TRBJ2-3	TGTGCCAGCAGTGAAACTGGGCCGGGACTAGCGGGTCCAGATACGCAGTATTTT	CASSETGPGLAGPDTQYF
TRBV28	13	TRBD1	.	TRBJ1-2	TGTGCCAGCAGCCGTGACAGGGGCAGCGGCTACACCTTC	CASSRDRGSGYTF
TRBV25-1	11	.	.	TRBJ1-2	TGTGCCAGCAGTGGGGGGAGGGGCTACACCTTC	CASSGGRGYTF
TRBV6-2/TRBV6-3	14	TRBD2	.	TRBJ2-5	TGTGTCAGCAGTCCGGGGGGGATCCAAGAGACCCAGTACTTC	CVSSPGGIQETQYF
TRBV13	15	TRBD1	.	TRBJ1-4	TGTGCCAGCAGCTTAGGGACAGGGCCAGATGAAAAACTGTTTTTT	CASSLGTGPDEKLFF
TRBV18	14	TRBD1	.	TRBJ1-2	TGTGCCAGCTCACCGCGACAGGGGGCATCAGGCTACACCTTC	CASSPRQGASGYTF
TRBV7-2	15	TRBD2	.	TRBJ2-5	TGTGCCAGCAGCTTAACAGCGGGGGGGATAGAGACCCAGTACTTC	CASSLTAGGIETQYF
TRBV11-2	15	.	.	TRBJ1-3	TGTGCCAGCAGCTTAAGGCAGAGCTCTGGAAACACCATATATTTT	CASSLRQSSGNTIYF
TRBV28	16	TRBD2	.	TRBJ2-7	TGTGCCAGCAGCGACGGACTAGCGGGAGGGGTTTACGAGCAGTACTTC	CASSDGLAGGVYEQYF
TRBV20-1	14	TRBD2	few	TRBJ2-3	TGCAGTGCTAGTTGGGCGGGAGAAATAGATACGCAGTATTTT	CSASWAGEIDTQYF
TRBV7-9	15	.	.	TRBJ1-2	TGTGCCAGCAGCTTAAGCGGCCTTTCCAGCTATGGCTACACCTTC	CASSLSGLSSYGYTF
TRBV6-5	15	TRBD1	.	TRBJ1-5	TGTGCCAGCAGTTACCTACAGGGGGTGGGACAGCCCCAGCATTTT	CASSYLQGVGQPQHF
TRBV18	16	.	.	TRBJ2-7	TGTGCCAGCTCACCAAGTCGAACACACGGAATCTACGAGCAGTACTTC	CASSPSRTHGIYEQYF
TRBV2	14	TRBD1	.	TRBJ1-4	TGTGCCAGCAGGACAGGGGTGCCTAGGGAAAAACTGTTTTTT	CASRTGVPREKLFF
TRBV18	13	.	.	TRBJ2-5	TGTGCCAGCTCACCACCCGGGGTCGAGACCCAGTACTTC	CASSPPGVETQYF
TRBV28	14	.	.	TRBJ1-4	TGTGCCAGCAGCAGTAGTTTAGGGAAGGAAAAACTGTTTTTT	CASSSSLGKEKLFF
TRBV3-1/TRBV3-2	13	.	.	TRBJ1-6	TGTGCCAGCAGCCAAGATCGAGGCTCACCCCTCCACTTT	CASSQDRGSPLHF
TRBV7-2	14	.	.	TRBJ2-1	TGTGCCAGCAGCCCCGCGGATACCTACAATGAGCAGTTCTTC	CASSPADTYNEQFF
TRBV2	16	.	.	TRBJ1-4	TGTGCCAGCAGTGGCAGGCGCCCCTCAACTAATGAAAAACTGTTTTTT	CASSGRRPSTNEKLFF
TRBV28	17	.	.	TRBJ1-3	TGTGCCAGCAGTTCCCCGATACTCGAGACAGCAGGAAACACCATATATTTT	CASSSPILETAGNTIYF
TRBV6-5	14	.	.	TRBJ2-1	TGTGCCAGCACTTTCCGGGGTTCCTACAATGAGCAGTTCTTC	CASTFRGSYNEQFF
TRBV18	13	.	.	TRBJ2-7	TGTGCCAGCTCACCACCCGGGATCGGGGAGCAGTACTTC	CASSPPGIGEQYF
TRBV3-1/TRBV3-2	16	.	.	TRBJ1-4	TGTGCCAGCAGCCCCTCTGAGAGGGGTGGTAATGAAAAACTGTTTTTT	CASSPSERGGNEKLFF
TRBV19	14	TRBD1	.	TRBJ2-2	TGTGCCAGTAAGGGACAGGCCGCCACCGGGGAGCTGTTTTTT	CASKGQAATGELFF
TRBV28	14	.	.	TRBJ2-5	TGTGCCAGCAGTATACTACAGGGAGCAGAGACCCAGTACTTC	CASSILQGAETQYF
TRBV5-1	15	TRBD2	.	TRBJ2-7	TGCGCCAGCAGCTCCGGGACTAGCATAACCTACGAGCAGTACTTC	CASSSGTSITYEQYF
TRBV5-1	14	.	.	TRBJ2-7	TGCGCCAGCAGCTGGGGCAGTGACACCTACGAGCAGTACTTC	CASSWGSDTYEQYF
TRBV7-2	15	.	.	TRBJ2-5	TGTGCCAGCAGCTTAGCTGGAGGGGGCTTCGAGACCCAGTACTTC	CASSLAGGGFETQYF